Listed here are 10 T cell receptor beta chains from one sample, sequenced in a study of shared clonotypes between healthy human individuals. The repertoire was sequenced with immunoSEQ multiplex PCR; TCRdb's copy has only in-frame clones and lacks some. This table holds some 1 million clones, around 74% found once. The material sequenced was memory CD4+ T cells sorted from blood. Subset of the sample: CD45RA-negative fraction. Receptors originate from a man in his late teens or twenties in good health.

This chain joins TRBV5-4 and TRBJ2-7; TRBD1 agrees at 7 bases. J lost 5 bases, V lost 4 bases, and 6 bases had no gene match. In germline, CDR1 is SGHNT, CDR2 YYREEE (reference sequence). The CDR3 consists of 13 residues. The CDR3 coding sequence is TGTGCCAGCAGCCCCCGGGACAGCAACGAGCAGTACTTC. This gives the protein CASSPRDSNEQYF. Filled out from reference TRBV5-4 and TRBJ2-7, the complete variable domain reads ETGVTQSPTHLIKTRGQQVTLRCSSQSGHNTVSWYQQALGQGPQFIFQYYREEENGRGNFPPRFSGLQFPNYSSELNVNALELDDSALYLCASSPRDSNEQYFGPGTRLTVT.

The chain is built from TRBV5-1 and TRBJ2-7; 9 bases are a match to TRBD1. Germline CDR1 reads SGHRS; CDR2 reads YFSETQ. Trimming removed 6 bases from V and 3 bases from J; junction bases left unmatched: 4. This CDR3 has 13 residues. The CDR3 spells CASTGQGFYEQYF. For the CDR3, the DNA is TGCGCCAGCACGGGACAGGGATTCTACGAGCAGTACTTC.

This clone was seen a handful of times. The chain recombines TRBV5-6 with TRBJ1-5; TRBD1 might be the D (5 bases). Trimming took off 2 bases at V and 4 bases at J, with 16 bases between the two ends. Germline CDR1 and CDR2: SGHDT and YYEEEE. The CDR3 is 16 residues long. Written as DNA, the CDR3 is TGTGCCAGCAGCTTCGGGGGAGACCGCAAGAATCAGCCCCAGCATTTT. It specifies CASSFGGDRKNQPQHF.

V usage is TRBV6-5 and J usage is TRBJ2-5; D remains unclear. Germline CDR1 reads MNHEY; CDR2 reads SVGAGI. Trimming cost V 7 bases and J 5 bases, with 8 bases left between them. The CDR3 runs 11 residues. The CDR3 spells CASNVRETQYF. In DNA, the CDR3 is TGTGCCAGCAACGTGAGGGAGACCCAGTACTTC.

This clone has only one observation. The chain couples TRBV6-1 to TRBJ2-7; D might be TRBD2 (6 bases). The CDR3 runs 15 residues. The germline gives CDR1 MNHNS, CDR2 SASEGT. V dropped 6 bases and J dropped 3 bases, with 18 bases sitting between them. This CDR3 is CASSVEEGSYYEQYF. The DNA for the CDR3 is TGTGCCAGCAGCGTTGAGGAGGGGTCATACTACGAGCAGTACTTC.

The CDR3 DNA follows: TGTGCCTGGAAGAGCTCCTACGAGCAGTACTTC. This encodes CAWKSSYEQYF. The V gene is TRBV30, the J gene TRBJ2-7; D gene ambiguous. This CDR3 has 11 residues. The ends were cut back, 4 bases at V and 0 bases at J, with 4 bases in the middle. Germline V gives CDR1 GTSNPN, CDR2 SVGIG (reference sequence).

V and J are TRBV10-2 and TRBJ2-7; the D is unclear. V was cut by 10 bases and J by 1 base, with 14 bases left in between. The CDR3 has 13 residues. Germline V lookup: CDR1 WSHSY, CDR2 SAAADI. CDR3 residues: CANPVTPSYEQYF. CDR3 in DNA: TGCGCCAACCCAGTTACCCCGTCCTACGAGCAGTACTTC.

This clone has at least ten counts. The gene calls are TRBV5-1 and TRBJ1-2; D call uncertain. The CDR3 loop spans 15 amino acids. CDR1 SGHRS and CDR2 YFSETQ come from the germline V gene. Trimming took off 5 bases at V and 2 bases at J, with 16 bases between the two ends. The CDR3 DNA reads as TGCGCCAGCAGAAGTCTGGCAGGTTGGAACTATGGCTACACCTTC. This sequence encodes CASRSLAGWNYGYTF.

This chain connects TRBV6-1 to TRBJ1-6; D is ambiguous. Germline V lookup: CDR1 MNHNS, CDR2 SASEGT. The CDR3 is 14 amino acids. V shed 6 bases and J shed 5 bases, with 11 bases lying between them. The CDR3 region is CASRVGLDNSPLHF. CDR3 nucleotide sequence: TGTGCCAGCAGGGTAGGGCTGGATAATTCACCCCTCCACTTT.

About this clone: This sample also contains other DNA sequences that code for the same CDR3. This sequence joins TRBV5-1 and TRBJ2-2; D may be TRBD1 or TRBD2 (5 bases each). V lost 2 bases, J lost 5 bases, and 7 bases lay in between. This CDR3 spans 13 amino acids. Germline loops: CDR1 SGHRS, CDR2 YFSETQ. The CDR3, as DNA: TGCGCCAGCAGCTTCGAGGGGACCGGGGAGCTGTTTTTT. This encodes CASSFEGTGELFF.